What follows is one TCR beta chain and its context. The V and J ends lost 2 bases and 4 bases respectively, with 19 bases between them. This CDR3 is built from 17 residues. Germline V lookup: CDR1 SNHLY, CDR2 FYNNEI. The source of the sample is a study of shared clonotypes between healthy human individuals. Study-wide context: The composition of the donors was a couple of women and a few men aged 18 to 49.

CD8 cells regarded as naive lacked CD45RO, were positively chosen for CCR7, and omitted terminally differentiated effector memory CD45RA+ cells. Libraries were prepared by immunoSEQ multiplex PCR; TCRdb keeps only in-frame clonotypes and omits some of them. The sample holds 550,000 to 750,000 clones, under 95% seen once. The gene calls are TRBV2 and TRBJ2-3, with a possible D match to TRBD2 (6 bases). The clonotype was recovered from a man between 25 and 39 years old in good health. The sample consisted of naive CD8+ T cells sorted from blood. CDR3 protein: CASSELTGVDGADTQYF. The CDR3 DNA reads as TGTGCCAGCAGTGAATTGACGGGAGTGGACGGGGCAGATACGCAGTATTTT.